This T cell receptor (beta chain) was recovered during a study of blood T cell repertoires in COVID-19. Turning to this clone: The identical CDR3 is also encoded by other nucleotide sequences in the sample.

This CDR3 has 15 residues. V lost 6 bases to trimming and J lost 1 base; unmatched junction nucleotides: 7. Germline lookup yields CDR1 ENHRY and CDR2 SYGVKD. This table comes from immunoSEQ multiplex PCR, and its TCRdb copy is limited to in-frame clones, with some not included. This repertoire shows about 230,000 clones, over 75% found once; its top ten account for more than 9%. The clonotype comes from a man aged 50-60 years with COVID-19, enrolled during active disease. Sample: peripheral blood. The chain recombines TRBV10-3 with TRBJ2-7; 9 bases fit TRBD1. The CDR3 sequence is CAIREDRGLSYEQYF. The DNA of the CDR3 is TGTGCCATCAGGGAGGACAGGGGCCTGTCCTACGAGCAGTACTTC.